One sample yielded the 23 T cell receptor beta chains listed below, sequenced in a study of type 1 regulatory T cells. A single record per CDR3 protein comes from TCRdb applying MiXCR to the reads. The data show 55,000 to 65,000 distinct CDR3 sequences, around 62% seen once. No antigen is known for these receptors. The specimen sequenced was cultured non-Tr1 T cells, either the whole culture or a sorted T cell fraction (not recorded which). These receptors were collected from a human donor in good health.

The J gene is TRBJ1-1, the V gene TRBV5-1, with D possibly matching TRBD1 (6 bases). V was cut by 0 bases and J by 3 bases, with 12 bases left in between. The CDR3 loop spans 15 amino acids. The germline V gene has CDR1 SGHRS and CDR2 YFSETQ. CDR3 region: CASSLEPGAHTEAFF. Here the CDR3 DNA reads TGCGCCAGCAGCTTGGAGCCGGGGGCGCACACTGAAGCTTTCTTT.

J is TRBJ2-1 and V is TRBV12-5, with 8 bases identical to TRBD2. Germline CDR1 reads LGHNT; CDR2 reads FRNRAP. There are 12 residues in the CDR3. Trimming took 5 bases from V and 13 from J; bases not matched to a gene: 7. CDR3 protein: CASGLAGGRQFF. CDR3 coding DNA: TGTGCTAGTGGTCTAGCGGGTGGCCGCCAGTTCTTC.

The chain links TRBV20-1 to TRBJ2-5; TRBD2 matches 13 bases. In germline, CDR1 is DFQATT, CDR2 SNEGSKA (reference sequence). V was clipped by 6 bases and J by 4 bases; unmatched bases: 8. This CDR3 contains 15 residues. The CDR3 loop is CSALTSGRHAETQYF. CDR3 DNA: TGCAGTGCGTTGACTAGCGGGAGGCACGCAGAGACCCAGTACTTC.

The genes are TRBV4-3 and TRBJ2-5; 10 positions agree with TRBD2. The CDR3 contains 14 residues. V dropped 4 bases and J dropped 2; count of bases not matched to a gene: 1. Germline loops: CDR1 LGHNA, CDR2 YSLEER. DNA for the CDR3: TGCGCCAGCAGCCGGGGACTAGCGCAAGAGACCCAGTACTTC. This codes for CASSRGLAQETQYF.

This clonotype was detected only a few times. The rearrangement uses TRBV12-3 or TRBV12-4 and TRBJ2-1, with TRBD2 matching 12 bases. The CDR3 length is 15 residues. V gave up 6 bases and J gave up 7 bases; unmatched junction bases: 7. Written as DNA, the CDR3 is TGTGCCAGCAGAAGCTCCGGGACTAGCGGGAATGAGCAGTTCTTC. Translating it yields CASRSSGTSGNEQFF.

This rearrangement joins TRBV12-3 or TRBV12-4 to TRBJ2-1, with 14 nucleotides matching TRBD2. The trim removed 0 bases at V and 5 bases at J, leaving 3 bases unmatched. CDR3 length: 17 amino acids. The CDR3 DNA is TGTGCCAGCAGTTTAGCCCGACTAGCGGGAGGGGACAATGAGCAGTTCTTC. Amino acid sequence: CASSLARLAGGDNEQFF.

This clonotype was detected only a few times. V is TRBV7-2 and J is TRBJ2-7; 10 nucleotides align to TRBD2. V shed 7 bases, J shed 5 bases, and the junction held 14 bases outside the gene matches. The CDR3 runs 16 residues. CDR1 and CDR2 (germline): SGHTA, FQGNSA. Here the CDR3 reads CASTPGGLAGAHEQYF. The CDR3 bases are TGTGCCAGCACCCCAGGTGGGCTAGCGGGAGCCCACGAGCAGTACTTC.

This chain uses TRBV28 with TRBJ1-5; weak D call: TRBD1 (5 bases). CDR1 is MDHEN and CDR2 is SYDVKM in the germline V gene. This CDR3 has 14 residues. V shed 6 bases and J shed 5 bases, with 14 bases lying between them. CDR3 in amino acids: CASSPAGFDQPQHF. CDR3 DNA sequence: TGTGCCAGCAGCCCCGCAGGGTTTGATCAGCCCCAGCATTTT.

This clonotype was counted between two and nine times. This chain connects TRBV20-1 to TRBJ2-7, with TRBD1 as a possible D gene (5 bases). The CDR3 consists of 15 residues. Trimming took 5 bases from V and 0 from J, leaving 17 bases between them. Germline V gives CDR1 DFQATT, CDR2 SNEGSKA (reference sequence). CDR3 in amino acids: CSAGTPSGASYEQYF. The CDR3 DNA reads as TGCAGTGCTGGAACTCCCTCTGGGGCCTCCTACGAGCAGTACTTC.

V is TRBV20-1 and J is TRBJ2-7; 10 bases line up with TRBD1. V dropped 3 bases and J dropped 4; count of bases not matched to a gene: 9. CDR3 length: 15 amino acids. CDR1 is DFQATT and CDR2 is SNEGSKA in the germline V gene (reference sequence). The CDR3 region is CSASPIRGQGYEQYF. The CDR3 DNA follows: TGCAGTGCTAGTCCGATCCGGGGACAGGGGTACGAGCAGTACTTC.

In this sample, this clonotype turned up once. J is TRBJ2-7 and V is TRBV5-1; 13 nucleotides align to TRBD2. This CDR3 has 18 amino acids. The germline CDR1 and CDR2 sequences are SGHRS and YFSETQ. V shed 4 bases, J shed 5 bases, and the junction held 15 bases outside the gene matches. Here the CDR3 reads CASSLTPGTSGTWNEQYF. The CDR3 DNA is TGCGCCAGCAGCCTCACTCCCGGGACTAGCGGGACATGGAACGAGCAGTACTTC. The entire variable domain, with the rest obtained from reference TRBV5-1 and TRBJ2-7, is as follows: KAGVTQTPRYLIKTRGQQVTLSCSPISGHRSVSWYQQTPGQGLQFLFEYFSETQRNKGNFPGRFSGRQFSNSRSEMNVSTLELGDSALYLCASSLTPGTSGTWNEQYFGPGTRLTVT.

The rearrangement links TRBV20-1 to TRBJ2-3; D possibly corresponds to TRBD1 (6 bases). The CDR3 is 16 amino acids. Germline-derived CDR1 and CDR2 are DFQATT and SNEGSKA (reference sequence). The CDR3 DNA reads as TGCAGCGCCCCCTTTAGGGGGAGAGGGAACACAGATACGCAGTATTTT. Translation: CSAPFRGRGNTDTQYF.

This clonotype has a handful of counts. The CDR3 spells CATSDTTSGRALQFF. In DNA form, the CDR3 reads TGTGCCACCAGTGACACCACTAGCGGGAGGGCCCTGCAGTTCTTC. The rearrangement uses TRBV24-1 and TRBJ2-1; 13 nucleotides match TRBD2. The V segment lost 4 bases and the J segment 12 bases; nucleotides outside the gene matches: 8. The germline V gene has CDR1 KGHDR and CDR2 SFDVKD. The CDR3 length is 15 residues.

Comment on this clonotype: One end of the junction fails to match germline, which may point to a read error. This rearrangement joins TRBV2 to TRBJ1-6, with D perhaps TRBD1 (6 bases). The CDR3 consists of 15 residues. Germline V gives CDR1 SNHLY, CDR2 FYNNEI. The CDR3 nucleotides are TGTGCCAGCAGTCTAGGGGGTACGCCTAATTCTCCCCTCCACTTT. Translating it yields CASSLGGTPNSPLHF. Variable domain in full (rest from reference TRBV2 and TRBJ1-6): EPEVTQTPSHQVTQMGQEVILRCVPISNHLYFYWYRQILGQKVEFLVSFYNNEISEKSEIFDDQFSVERPDGSNFTLKIRSTKLEDSAMYFCASSLGGTPNSPLHFGNGTRLTVT.

This chain uses TRBV30 with TRBJ2-5; 8 bases fit TRBD1. The CDR3 loop spans 12 amino acids. The germline CDR1 and CDR2 sequences are GTSNPN and SVGIG (reference sequence). V was pared by 5 bases and J by 3 bases, with 2 bases of the junction left unmatched. The CDR3 nucleotides are TGTGCCTGGGAACAGGGGGAAGAGACCCAGTACTTC. Residues: CAWEQGEETQYF.

This clonotype is a singleton in its sample. CDR3 residues: CASSLEQETQYF. In nucleotides, the CDR3 is TGCGCCAGCAGCTTGGAGCAAGAGACCCAGTACTTC. The V call is TRBV5-1, the J call TRBJ2-5, with D unclear. Germline CDR1 reads SGHRS; CDR2 reads YFSETQ. Trimming took off 0 bases at V and 2 bases at J, with 2 bases between the two ends. The CDR3 has 12 amino acids.

The rearrangement joins TRBV9 to TRBJ2-1; 7 bases align to TRBD1. The CDR3 sequence is 18 residues long. Per germline, CDR1 SGDLS and CDR2 YYNGEE. The V segment lost 3 bases and the J segment 0 bases; nucleotides outside the gene matches: 12. CDR3 amino acids: CASSGQGRVQSSYNEQFF. Here the CDR3 DNA reads TGTGCCAGCAGCGGACAGGGACGGGTGCAAAGCTCCTACAATGAGCAGTTCTTC.

The V call is TRBV27, the J call TRBJ2-3; 11 nucleotides align to TRBD2. CDR3 length: 15 amino acids. In germline, CDR1 is MNHEY, CDR2 SMNVEV (reference sequence). J gave up 5 bases and V 6 bases, and 7 bases lay outside the gene matches. The CDR3 nucleotides read TGTGCCAGCAGCTTTAGCGGGAGGGCCATAGATACGCAGTATTTT. Translation gives CASSFSGRAIDTQYF.

The rearrangement links TRBV6-5 to TRBJ2-2, with 9 bases lining up with TRBD2. V dropped 8 bases and J dropped 3; count of bases not matched to a gene: 4. Looked up from germline, CDR1 is MNHEY and CDR2 is SVGAGI. The length of the CDR3 is 14 residues. CDR3 in DNA: TGTGCCAGCGGAGCGGGAGGACACACCGGGGAGCTGTTTTTT. Translation gives CASGAGGHTGELFF.

V is TRBV7-2 and J is TRBJ2-1; possible D gene TRBD2, 6 bases. Trimming shortened V by 0 bases and J by 5 bases, and 11 bases separated the two germline ends. Germline V CDR1 and CDR2: SGHTA, FQGNSA. This CDR3 is built from 15 residues. In DNA, the CDR3 is TGTGCCAGCAGCTTAGCGCGGGGACCTAACAATGAGCAGTTCTTC. Translating gives CASSLARGPNNEQFF.

The gene calls are TRBV19 and TRBJ2-2, with 7 bases that match TRBD2. V lost 7 bases, J lost 6 bases, and 8 bases stayed unmatched. The CDR3 is made up of 14 amino acids. Germline V gives CDR1 LNHDA, CDR2 SQIVND (reference sequence). CDR3 in amino acids: CASMWGGSAGELFF. The CDR3 bases are TGTGCCAGTATGTGGGGGGGGAGCGCCGGGGAGCTGTTTTTT.

This sequence joins TRBV3-1 and TRBJ1-5, with a tentative D call TRBD1 (6 bases). CDR1 is LGHDT, CDR2 YNNKEL, per germline (reference sequence). The V end was cut by 2 bases, the J end by 2 bases, with 7 bases between. This CDR3 has 14 residues. CDR3 in DNA: TGTGCCAGCAGCCAATCAGGGGGCAATCAGCCCCAGCATTTT. Protein product: CASSQSGGNQPQHF. Full variable domain (remainder filled in from reference TRBV3-1 and TRBJ1-5): DTAVSQTPKYLVTQMGNDKSIKCEQNLGHDTMYWYKQDSKKFLKIMFSYNNKELIINETVPNRFSPKSPDKAHLNLHINSLELGDSAVYFCASSQSGGNQPQHFGDGTRLSIL.

Remarks on this clonotype: One junction end does not reproduce the germline sequence, and a read error may be involved. The chain recombines TRBV5-6 with TRBJ1-1, with 9 bases identical to TRBD1. The CDR3 runs to 17 residues. Germline CDR1 reads SGHDT; CDR2 reads YYEEEE. In DNA, the CDR3 is TGTGCCAGCAGTTATCCGGGACAGGGCCGGTGGAACACTGAAGTTTTCTTT. Protein: CASSYPGQGRWNTEVFF. Looking up the rest from reference TRBV5-6 and TRBJ1-1 gives the full variable domain: DAGVTQSPTHLIKTRGQQVTLRCSPKSGHDTVSWYQQALGQGPQFIFQYYEEEERQRGNFPDRFSGHQFPNYSSELNVNALLLGDSALYLCASSYPGQGRWNTEVFFGQGTRLTVV.